This T cell receptor (beta chain) appears in the sequencing data of a study of cytomegalovirus exposure and HLA in healthy donors. The PCR used 60 Vbeta and 13 Jbeta primers. Produced via immunoSEQ multiplex PCR; TCRdb's table is partial and in-frame only. The table has roughly 200,000 clones, roughly 87% seen once; the top ten hold around 1.6%. V dropped 1 base and J dropped 1 base, with 7 bases sitting between them. CDR1 and CDR2 from the germline V gene are SGHTA and FQGNSA. CDR3 length equals 14 residues. This TCR was recovered from a man aged 45-65 years in good health and CMV-seronegative. J is TRBJ1-1 and V is TRBV7-2, with TRBD1 as a possible D gene (5 bases). Sequenced input: PBMCs. In DNA, the CDR3 is TGTGCCAGCAGCTTAGAACAGGCGAACACTGAAGCTTTCTTT. This translates into CASSLEQANTEAFF. Together with reference TRBV7-2 and TRBJ1-1, the CDR3 gives the full variable domain: GAGVSQSPSNKVTEKGKDVELRCDPISGHTALYWYRQSLGQGLEFLIYFQGNSAPDKSGLPSDRFSAERTGGSVSTLTIQRTQQEDSAVYLCASSLEQANTEAFFGQGTRLTVV.